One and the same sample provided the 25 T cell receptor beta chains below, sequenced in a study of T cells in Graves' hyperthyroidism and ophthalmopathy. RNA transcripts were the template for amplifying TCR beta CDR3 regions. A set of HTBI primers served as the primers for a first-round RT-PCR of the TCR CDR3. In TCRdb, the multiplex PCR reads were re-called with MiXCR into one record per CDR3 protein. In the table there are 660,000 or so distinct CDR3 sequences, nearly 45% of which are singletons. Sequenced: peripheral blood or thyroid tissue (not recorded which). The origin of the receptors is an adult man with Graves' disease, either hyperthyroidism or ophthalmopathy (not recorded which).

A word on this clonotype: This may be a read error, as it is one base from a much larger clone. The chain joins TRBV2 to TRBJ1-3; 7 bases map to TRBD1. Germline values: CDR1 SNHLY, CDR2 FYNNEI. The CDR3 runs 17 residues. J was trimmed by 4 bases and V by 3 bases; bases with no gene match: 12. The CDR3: CASSERGTALSGNTIYF. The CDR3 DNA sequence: TGTGCCAGCAGTGAGAGGGGGACAGCTCTTTCCGGAAACACCATATATTTT.

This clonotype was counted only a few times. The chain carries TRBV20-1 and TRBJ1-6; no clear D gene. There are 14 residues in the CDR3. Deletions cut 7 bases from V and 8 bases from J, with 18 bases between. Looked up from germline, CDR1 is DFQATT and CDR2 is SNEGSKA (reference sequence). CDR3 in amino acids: CSVQITGVDSPLHF. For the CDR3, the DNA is TGCAGTGTCCAGATTACCGGGGTTGATTCACCCCTCCACTTT.

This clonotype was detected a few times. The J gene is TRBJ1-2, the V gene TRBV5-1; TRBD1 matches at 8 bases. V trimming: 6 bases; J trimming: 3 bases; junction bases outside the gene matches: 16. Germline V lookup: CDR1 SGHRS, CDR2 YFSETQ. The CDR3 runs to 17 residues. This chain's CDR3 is CASTPGGHTKAYYGYTF. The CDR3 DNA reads TGCGCCAGCACGCCAGGGGGCCACACCAAAGCGTACTATGGCTACACCTTC.

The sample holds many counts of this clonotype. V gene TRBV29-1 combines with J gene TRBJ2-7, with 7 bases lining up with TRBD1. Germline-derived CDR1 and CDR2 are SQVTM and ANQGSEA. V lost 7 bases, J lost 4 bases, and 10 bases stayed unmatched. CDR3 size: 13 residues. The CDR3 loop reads CSGTQGYGYEQYF. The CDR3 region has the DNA TGCAGCGGCACACAGGGGTACGGGTACGAGCAGTACTTC.

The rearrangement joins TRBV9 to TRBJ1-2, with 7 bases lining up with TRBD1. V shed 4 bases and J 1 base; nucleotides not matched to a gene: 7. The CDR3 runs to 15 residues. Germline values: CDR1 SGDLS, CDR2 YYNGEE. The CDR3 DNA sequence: TGTGCCAGCAGCACCGGGACAGCCTTTAACTATGGCTACACCTTC. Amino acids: CASSTGTAFNYGYTF.

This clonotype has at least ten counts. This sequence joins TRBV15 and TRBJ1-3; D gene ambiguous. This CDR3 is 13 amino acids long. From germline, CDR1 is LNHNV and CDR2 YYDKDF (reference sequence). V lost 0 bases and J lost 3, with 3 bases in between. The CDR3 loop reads CATSRDRGNTIYF. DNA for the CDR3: TGTGCCACCAGCAGAGATCGTGGAAACACCATATATTTT.

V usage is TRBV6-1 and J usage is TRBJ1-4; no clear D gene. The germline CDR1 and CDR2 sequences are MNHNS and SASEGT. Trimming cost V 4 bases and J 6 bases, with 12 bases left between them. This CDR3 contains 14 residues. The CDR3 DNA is TGTGCCAGCAGTGGAGTCGGGCATGATGAAAAACTGTTTTTT. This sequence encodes CASSGVGHDEKLFF.

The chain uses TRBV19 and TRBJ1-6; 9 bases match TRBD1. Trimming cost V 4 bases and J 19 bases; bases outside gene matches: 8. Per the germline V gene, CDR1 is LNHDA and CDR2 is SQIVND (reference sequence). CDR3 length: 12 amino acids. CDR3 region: CASSTGTGTQHF. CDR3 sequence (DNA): TGTGCCAGTAGTACCGGGACAGGGACTCAACACTTT.

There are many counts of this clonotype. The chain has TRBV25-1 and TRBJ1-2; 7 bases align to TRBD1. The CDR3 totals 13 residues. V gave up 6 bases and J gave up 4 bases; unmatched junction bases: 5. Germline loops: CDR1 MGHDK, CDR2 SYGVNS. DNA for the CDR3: TGTGCCAGCAGCTGGGACAGCATCTATGGCTACACCTTC. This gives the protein CASSWDSIYGYTF.

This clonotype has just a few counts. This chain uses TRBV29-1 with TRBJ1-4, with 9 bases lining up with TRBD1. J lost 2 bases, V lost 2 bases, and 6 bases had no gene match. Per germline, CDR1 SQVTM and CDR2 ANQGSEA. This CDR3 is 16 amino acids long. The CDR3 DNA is TGCAGCGTTGAAATAGTTGGGACAGGGACTAATGAAAAACTGTTTTTT. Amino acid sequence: CSVEIVGTGTNEKLFF. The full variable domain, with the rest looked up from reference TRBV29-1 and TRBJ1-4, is SAVISQKPSRDICQRGTSLTIQCQVDSQVTMMFWYRQQPGQSLTLIATANQGSEATYESGFVIDKFPISRPNLTFSTLTVSNMSPEDSSIYLCSVEIVGTGTNEKLFFGSGTQLSVL.

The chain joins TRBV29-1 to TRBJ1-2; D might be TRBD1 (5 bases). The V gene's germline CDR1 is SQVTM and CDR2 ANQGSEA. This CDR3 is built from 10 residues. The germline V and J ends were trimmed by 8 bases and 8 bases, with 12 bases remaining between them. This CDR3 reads CSLNGAGYTF. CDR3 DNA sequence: TGCAGCTTAAACGGGGCCGGCTACACCTTC.

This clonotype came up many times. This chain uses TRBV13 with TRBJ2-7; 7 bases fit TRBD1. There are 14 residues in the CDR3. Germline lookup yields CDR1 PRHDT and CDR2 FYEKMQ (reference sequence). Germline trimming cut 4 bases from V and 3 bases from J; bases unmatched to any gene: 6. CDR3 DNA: TGTGCCAGCAGCTCGGAGAACAGGGGCTACGAGCAGTACTTC. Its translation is CASSSENRGYEQYF.

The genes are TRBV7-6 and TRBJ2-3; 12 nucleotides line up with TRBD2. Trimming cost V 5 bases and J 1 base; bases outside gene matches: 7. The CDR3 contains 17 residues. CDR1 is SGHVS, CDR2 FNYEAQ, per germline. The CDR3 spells CASSPTSGRLRTDTQYF. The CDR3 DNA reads TGTGCCAGCAGCCCAACTAGCGGGAGGCTTCGCACAGATACGCAGTATTTT.

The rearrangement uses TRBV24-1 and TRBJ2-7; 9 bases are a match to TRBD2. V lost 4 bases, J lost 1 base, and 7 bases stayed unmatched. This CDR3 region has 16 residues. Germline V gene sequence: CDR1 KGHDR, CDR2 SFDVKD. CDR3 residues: CATSEVREGPSYEQYF. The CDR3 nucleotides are TGTGCCACCAGTGAAGTGCGGGAGGGCCCATCCTACGAGCAGTACTTC.

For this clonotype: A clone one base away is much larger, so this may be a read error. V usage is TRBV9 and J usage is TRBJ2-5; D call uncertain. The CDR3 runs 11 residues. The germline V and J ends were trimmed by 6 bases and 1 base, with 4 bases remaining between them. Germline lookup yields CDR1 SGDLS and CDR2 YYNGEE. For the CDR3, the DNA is TGTGCCAGCACCGCCCAAGAGACCCAGTACTTC. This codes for CASTAQETQYF.

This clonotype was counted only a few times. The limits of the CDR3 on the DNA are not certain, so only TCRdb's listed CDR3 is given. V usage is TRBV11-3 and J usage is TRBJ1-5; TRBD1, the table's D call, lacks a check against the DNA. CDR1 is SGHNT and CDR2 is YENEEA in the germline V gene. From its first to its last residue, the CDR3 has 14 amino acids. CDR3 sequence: CASSFGPGDQPQHF.

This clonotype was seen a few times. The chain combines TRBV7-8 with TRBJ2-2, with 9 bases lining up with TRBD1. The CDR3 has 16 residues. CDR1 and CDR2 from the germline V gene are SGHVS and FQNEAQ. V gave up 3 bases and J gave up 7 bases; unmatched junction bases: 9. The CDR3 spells CASSLVRDRADGELFF. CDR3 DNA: TGTGCCAGCAGCTTGGTCCGGGACAGGGCTGACGGGGAGCTGTTTTTT.

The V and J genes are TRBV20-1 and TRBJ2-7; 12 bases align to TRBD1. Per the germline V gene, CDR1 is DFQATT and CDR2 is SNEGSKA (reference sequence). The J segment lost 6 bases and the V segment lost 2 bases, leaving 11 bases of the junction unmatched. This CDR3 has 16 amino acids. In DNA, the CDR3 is TGCAGTGCTAGACAGAGGTGGGGGACAGGGGGCGGCGAGCAGTACTTC. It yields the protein CSARQRWGTGGGEQYF.

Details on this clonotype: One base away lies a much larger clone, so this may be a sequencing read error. The CDR3, as DNA: TGTGCCAGCAGGGAAATGCAGAGGCACACTGAAGCTTTCTTT. Amino acids: CASREMQRHTEAFF. V is TRBV10-3 and J is TRBJ1-1, with TRBD1 as a possible D gene (5 bases). Germline-derived CDR1 and CDR2 are ENHRY and SYGVKD. The germline V and J ends were trimmed by 10 bases and 3 bases, with 18 bases remaining between them. This CDR3 has 14 amino acids.

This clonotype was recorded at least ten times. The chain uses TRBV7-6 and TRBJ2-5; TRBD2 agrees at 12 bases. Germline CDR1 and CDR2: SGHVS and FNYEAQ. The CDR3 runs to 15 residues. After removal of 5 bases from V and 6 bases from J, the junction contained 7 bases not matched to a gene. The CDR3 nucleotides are TGTGCCAGCAGCCCTCTAGCGGGAGGGGGACAGACCCAGTACTTC. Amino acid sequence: CASSPLAGGGQTQYF.

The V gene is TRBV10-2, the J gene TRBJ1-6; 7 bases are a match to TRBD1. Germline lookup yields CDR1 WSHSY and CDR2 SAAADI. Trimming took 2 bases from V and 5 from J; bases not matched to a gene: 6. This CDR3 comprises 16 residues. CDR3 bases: TGCGCCAGCAGTGAGGTAAAGACAGGGCATAATTCACCCCTCCACTTT. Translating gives CASSEVKTGHNSPLHF.

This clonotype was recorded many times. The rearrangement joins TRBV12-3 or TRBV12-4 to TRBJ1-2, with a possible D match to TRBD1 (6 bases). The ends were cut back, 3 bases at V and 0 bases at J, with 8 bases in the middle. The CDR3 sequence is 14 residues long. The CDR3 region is CASSLRTANYGYTF. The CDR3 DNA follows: TGTGCCAGCAGTTTGCGGACAGCTAACTATGGCTACACCTTC.

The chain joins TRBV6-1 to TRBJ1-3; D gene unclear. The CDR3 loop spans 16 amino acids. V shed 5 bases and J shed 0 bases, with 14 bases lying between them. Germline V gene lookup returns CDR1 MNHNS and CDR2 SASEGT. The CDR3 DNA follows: TGTGCCAGCAGTTGGACCGGGAGGTCCTCTGGAAACACCATATATTTT. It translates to CASSWTGRSSGNTIYF.

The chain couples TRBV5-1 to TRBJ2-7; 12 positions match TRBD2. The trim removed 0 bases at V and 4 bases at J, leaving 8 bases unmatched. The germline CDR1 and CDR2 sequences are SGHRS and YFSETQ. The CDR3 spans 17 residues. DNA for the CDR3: TGCGCCAGCAGCTTGGGAAGACTAGCGGGAGCCGGGTACGAGCAGTACTTC. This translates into CASSLGRLAGAGYEQYF.

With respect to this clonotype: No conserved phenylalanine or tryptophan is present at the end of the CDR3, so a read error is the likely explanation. CDR3 DNA sequence: TGTGCCACCAGCAGAGATCATGGACAGGGGGCGTTTGTGCAGTACCTC. Its translation is CATSRDHGQGAFVQYL. The J gene is TRBJ2-7, the V gene TRBV15, with TRBD1 matching over 11 bases. Trimming at V came to 0 bases and at J to 9 bases, leaving 10 bases not matched to a gene. CDR3 length: 16 amino acids. CDR1 is LNHNV and CDR2 is YYDKDF in the germline V gene (reference sequence).